This entry lists 16 T cell receptor beta chains sequenced from one sample in a study of OX40 agonist ivuxolimab in advanced cancers. Measured with immunoSEQ multiplex PCR; TCRdb has only the in-frame clones, and not every one. The repertoire holds 40,000 to 50,000 clones, with approximately 85% as singletons. The material sequenced was CD4+ or CD8+ T cells sorted from blood, taken in a trial of the OX40 agonist ivuxolimab. Receptors were obtained from an adult with an advanced solid tumor such as melanoma, head and neck, liver or kidney cancer.

The chain joins TRBV4-1 to TRBJ1-4, with 7 bases aligning to TRBD1. This CDR3 contains 17 residues. Trimming at V came to 2 bases and at J to 3 bases, leaving 9 bases not matched to a gene. The germline gives CDR1 MGHRA, CDR2 YSYEKL. DNA of the CDR3: TGCGCCAGCAGCCAACCGACAGGGCTGGGGTCTAATGAAAAACTGTTTTTT. Translating it yields CASSQPTGLGSNEKLFF.

This chain joins TRBV5-4 and TRBJ2-1; tentatively, D is TRBD2 (6 bases). Germline V gives CDR1 SGHNT, CDR2 YYREEE (reference sequence). The CDR3 runs to 15 residues. The ends were cut back, 1 base at V and 5 bases at J, with 13 bases in the middle. The CDR3 loop is CASSLSAGFNNEQFF. CDR3 in DNA: TGTGCCAGCAGCTTGTCCGCGGGGTTCAACAATGAGCAGTTCTTC.

V usage is TRBV4-1 and J usage is TRBJ2-1, with D possibly TRBD2 on 6 matching bases. The CDR3 consists of 13 residues. V was shortened by 2 bases and J by 4 bases, with 6 bases between the two germline ends. From germline, CDR1 is MGHRA and CDR2 YSYEKL. The CDR3 here is CASSQSGYNEQFF. The CDR3 coding sequence is TGCGCCAGCAGCCAAAGCGGGTACAATGAGCAGTTCTTC.

The chain has TRBV29-1 and TRBJ2-7; 8 bases fit TRBD2. The CDR3 length is 12 residues. The junction had 5 bases not matched to a gene; V was cut back by 3 bases and J by 7 bases. CDR1 is SQVTM and CDR2 is ANQGSEA in the germline V gene. CDR3 sequence: CSVEREVGEQYF. CDR3 in DNA: TGCAGCGTTGAGCGGGAGGTGGGGGAGCAGTACTTC.

This clone was recorded once. V usage is TRBV27 and J usage is TRBJ2-7; 9 bases align to TRBD1. The CDR3 is 16 residues long. The J segment lost 0 bases and the V segment lost 0 bases, leaving 3 bases of the junction unmatched. Germline CDR1 is MNHEY and CDR2 is SMNVEV (reference sequence). CDR3 in DNA: TGTGCCAGCAGTTTATCCTCGACAGGGGGCTCCTACGAGCAGTACTTC. Protein product: CASSLSSTGGSYEQYF.

The CDR3 sequence: CASSDQGTYYEQYF. The CDR3 DNA sequence: TGTGCCAGCAGTGATCAGGGGACTTACTACGAGCAGTACTTC. The chain links TRBV25-1 to TRBJ2-7; possibly TRBD1 or TRBD2 for D (6 bases each). Germline-derived CDR1 and CDR2 are MGHDK and SYGVNS. This CDR3 region has 14 residues. Trimming stripped 3 bases from V and 3 bases from J, with 12 bases between.

V is TRBV4-1 and J is TRBJ1-5; TRBD1 is a possible D gene (5 bases). Germline CDR1 and CDR2: MGHRA and YSYEKL. The V end was cut by 1 base, the J end by 7 bases, with 14 bases between. The CDR3 length is 15 residues. The CDR3 coding sequence is TGCGCCAGCAGCCAAGGTCGGGGCTCAGGGCAGCCCCAGCATTTT. As protein: CASSQGRGSGQPQHF.

The gene calls are TRBV9 and TRBJ2-1, with D unclear. The CDR3 loop spans 15 amino acids. Per germline, CDR1 SGDLS and CDR2 YYNGEE. V was shortened by 0 bases and J by 8 bases, with 15 bases between the two germline ends. The CDR3 bases are TGTGCCAGCAGCGTAGGTCCCGGAAGGGTGGATGAGCAGTTCTTC. It codes for CASSVGPGRVDEQFF.

The chain joins TRBV7-2 to TRBJ2-1; 9 positions match TRBD2. Per germline, CDR1 SGHTA and CDR2 FQGNSA. The length of the CDR3 is 16 residues. The V segment lost 4 bases and the J segment 4 bases; nucleotides outside the gene matches: 8. In DNA form, the CDR3 reads TGTGCCAGCAGCTACTCTAGCGGGACACCTTACAATGAGCAGTTCTTC. As protein: CASSYSSGTPYNEQFF.

This rearrangement joins TRBV5-1 to TRBJ1-2; D call uncertain. This CDR3 region has 14 residues. V dropped 5 bases and J dropped 6 bases, with 17 bases sitting between them. CDR1 and CDR2 (germline): SGHRS, YFSETQ. Here the CDR3 reads CASRFPGGGDGYTF. CDR3 DNA sequence: TGCGCCAGCAGATTCCCTGGAGGCGGGGATGGCTACACCTTC.

The V gene is TRBV28, the J gene TRBJ1-5; tentatively, D is TRBD1 (5 bases). The CDR3 totals 16 residues. Germline V gives CDR1 MDHEN, CDR2 SYDVKM. With 4 bases removed from V and 0 bases from J, the gap between germline ends came to 13 bases. The CDR3 DNA is TGTGCCAGCAGTTCCCCAGGGCACTATAGCAATCAGCCCCAGCATTTT. Residues: CASSSPGHYSNQPQHF. The full variable domain, completed using reference TRBV28 and TRBJ1-5, is DVKVTQSSRYLVKRTGEKVFLECVQDMDHENMFWYRQDPGLGLRLIYFSYDVKMKEKGDIPEGYSVSREKKERFSLILESASTNQTSMYLCASSSPGHYSNQPQHFGDGTRLSIL.

V gene TRBV6-5 combines with J gene TRBJ2-3, with unresolved D. V gave up 5 bases and J gave up 6 bases, with 12 bases separating them. This CDR3 is built from 13 residues. Germline-derived CDR1 and CDR2 are MNHEY and SVGAGI. The CDR3 nucleotides read TGTGCCAGCAGTAAAACCCGTACGGATACGCAGTATTTT. Its protein product is CASSKTRTDTQYF.

The table lists this clone with a few counts. The rearrangement links TRBV18 to TRBJ1-2; possible D gene TRBD1, 5 bases. Germline lookup yields CDR1 KGHSH and CDR2 LQKENI. V was shortened by 0 bases and J by 10 bases, with 12 bases between the two germline ends. This CDR3 is 13 amino acids long. CDR3 residues: CASSPPSAGSYTF. DNA of the CDR3: TGTGCCAGCTCACCACCGTCGGCAGGGTCCTACACCTTC. Full variable domain (remainder filled in from reference TRBV18 and TRBJ1-2): NAGVMQNPRHLVRRRGQEARLRCSPMKGHSHVYWYRQLPEEGLKFMVYLQKENIIDESGMPKERFSAEFPKEGPSILRIQQVVRGDSAAYFCASSPPSAGSYTFGSGTRLTVV.

This clone has just one count. The rearrangement joins TRBV7-6 to TRBJ2-1; 7 nucleotides align to TRBD1. CDR3 size: 14 residues. V shed 4 bases and J 5 bases; nucleotides not matched to a gene: 5. The germline gives CDR1 SGHVS, CDR2 FNYEAQ. The CDR3 DNA reads as TGTGCCAGCAGCTACCGGGACAGTAACAATGAGCAGTTCTTC. As protein: CASSYRDSNNEQFF.

The chain recombines TRBV7-2 with TRBJ2-1, with TRBD2 matching 10 bases. Losses at the gene ends were 5 bases for V and 8 bases for J; bases not matched to a gene: 12. Looked up from germline, CDR1 is SGHTA and CDR2 is FQGNSA. This CDR3 spans 16 amino acids. The CDR3 DNA reads TGTGCCAGCAGCCCAGACGGGACTAGCGTTTGGGATGAGCAGTTCTTC. Protein sequence: CASSPDGTSVWDEQFF.

V usage is TRBV5-1 and J usage is TRBJ2-3; TRBD2 matches 9 bases. This CDR3 contains 18 residues. V dropped 1 base and J dropped 3; count of bases not matched to a gene: 12. The germline V gene encodes CDR1 SGHRS and CDR2 YFSETQ. The DNA for the CDR3 is TGCGCCAGCAGCTTGCCCGTAGCGGGAGCGGCGGGGACAGATACGCAGTATTTT. Its protein product is CASSLPVAGAAGTDTQYF.